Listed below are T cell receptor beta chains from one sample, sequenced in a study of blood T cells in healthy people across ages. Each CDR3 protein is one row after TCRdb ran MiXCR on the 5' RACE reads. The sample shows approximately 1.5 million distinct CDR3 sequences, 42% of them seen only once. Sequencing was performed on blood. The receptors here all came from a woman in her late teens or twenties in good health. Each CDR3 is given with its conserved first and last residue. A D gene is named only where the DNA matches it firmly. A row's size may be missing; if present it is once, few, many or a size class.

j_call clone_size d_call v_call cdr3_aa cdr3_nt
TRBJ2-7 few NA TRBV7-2 CASSLPGSYNEQYF TGTGCCAGCAGCTTACCGGGGTCCTACAATGAGCAGTACTTC
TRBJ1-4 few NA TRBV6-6 CASSYRDRQLFF TGTGCCAGCAGTTACCGAGACAGACAACTGTTTTTT
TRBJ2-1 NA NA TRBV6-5 CVSSYEAQGNEQFF TGTGTCAGCAGTTACGAGGCACAGGGCAATGAGCAGTTCTTC
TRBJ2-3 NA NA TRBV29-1 CSVVPMRGGTDTQYF TGCAGCGTTGTCCCGATGAGGGGCGGCACAGATACGCAGTATTTT
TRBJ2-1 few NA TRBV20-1 CSAGGLQAGNEQFF TGCAGTGCTGGGGGACTTCAAGCGGGCAATGAGCAGTTCTTC
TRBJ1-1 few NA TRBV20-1 CSARSTRVMNTEAFF TGCAGTGCTAGGAGCACCCGGGTTATGAACACTGAAGCTTTCTTT
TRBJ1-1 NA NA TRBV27 CASRVRDNSGEAFF TGTGCCAGCAGAGTGCGGGACAATTCCGGTGAAGCTTTCTTT
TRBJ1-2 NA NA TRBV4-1 CASSQVGGGDYGYTF TGCGCCAGCAGCCAAGTAGGTGGTGGGGACTATGGCTACACCTTC
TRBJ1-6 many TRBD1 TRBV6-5 CASSGTGDNSPLHF TGTGCCAGCAGCGGGACAGGGGATAATTCACCCCTCCACTTT
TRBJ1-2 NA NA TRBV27 CASSLTAFYGYTF TGTGCCAGCAGTTTAACAGCCTTCTATGGCTACACCTTC
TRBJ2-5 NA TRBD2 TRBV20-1 CSASLRRGIQETQYF TGCAGTGCTAGTCTTAGGCGGGGGATCCAAGAGACCCAGTACTTC
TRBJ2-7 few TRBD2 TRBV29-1 CSVRAGTSGGYEQYF TGCAGCGTTAGAGCAGGGACTAGCGGGGGATACGAGCAGTACTTC
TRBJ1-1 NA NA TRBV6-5 CASSLRNGVEAFF TGTGCCAGCAGCCTAAGAAACGGGGTTGAAGCTTTCTTT
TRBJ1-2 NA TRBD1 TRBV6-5 CASSPGQVYYGYTF TGTGCCAGCAGTCCGGGACAGGTCTACTATGGCTACACCTTC
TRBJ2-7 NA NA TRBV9 CASSEDPYPGNIDEQYF TGTGCCAGCAGCGAAGACCCCTACCCGGGGAACATCGACGAGCAGTACTTC
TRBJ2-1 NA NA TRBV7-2 CASSPSRARDNEQFF TGTGCCAGCAGCCCAAGTAGGGCGAGGGACAATGAGCAGTTCTTC
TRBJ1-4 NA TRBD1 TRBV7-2 CASSQEGTGREKLFF TGTGCCAGCAGCCAGGAAGGGACAGGGCGGGAAAAACTGTTTTTT
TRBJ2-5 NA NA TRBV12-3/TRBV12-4 CASSADWRLQEAQYF TGTGCCAGCAGTGCTGACTGGCGTTTGCAAGAGGCCCAGTACTTC
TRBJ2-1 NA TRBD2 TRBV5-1 CASSLTSGTRNEQFF TGCGCCAGCAGCTTGACTAGCGGGACCCGCAATGAGCAGTTCTTC
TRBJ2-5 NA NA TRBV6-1 CASSEELSSGWTRGTQYF TGTGCCAGCAGTGAAGAGCTGTCTAGCGGTTGGACCAGGGGGACCCAGTACTTC
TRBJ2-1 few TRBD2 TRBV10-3 CAISGGGSYNEQFF TGTGCCATTAGCGGGGGGGGTTCCTACAATGAGCAGTTCTTC
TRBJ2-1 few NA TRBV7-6 CASSLVAAGNEQFF TGTGCCAGCAGCTTAGTGGCAGCGGGTAATGAGCAGTTCTTC
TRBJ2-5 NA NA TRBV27 CASSDQGQETQYF TGTGCCAGCAGTGACCAGGGGCAAGAGACCCAGTACTTC
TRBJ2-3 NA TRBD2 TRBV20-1 CSAREAGKADTQYF TGCAGTGCTAGAGAAGCGGGAAAGGCAGATACGCAGTATTTT